These 19 T cell receptor beta chains were all obtained from the same sample, sequenced in a study of cytomegalovirus exposure and HLA in healthy donors. Researchers ran the PCR with 60 Vbeta and 13 Jbeta primers. The repertoire was sequenced with immunoSEQ multiplex PCR; TCRdb's copy has only in-frame clones and lacks some. The sample carries roughly 150,000 clones, around 84% recorded once. The sample consisted of PBMCs. The receptors stem from a man aged 25 to 45 in good health and CMV-seropositive.

The chain carries TRBV5-4 and TRBJ1-1; 8 nucleotides match TRBD1. The CDR3 consists of 13 residues. After removal of 6 bases from V and 1 base from J, the junction contained 2 bases not matched to a gene. Looked up from germline, CDR1 is SGHNT and CDR2 is YYREEE (reference sequence). In DNA form, the CDR3 reads TGTGCCAGCACAGGGGGCAAGAACACTGAAGCTTTCTTT. Translation gives CASTGGKNTEAFF.

V and J are TRBV27 and TRBJ2-1, with 10 bases lining up with TRBD2. The CDR3 length is 18 residues. V gave up 2 bases and J gave up 6 bases; unmatched junction bases: 13. Germline CDR1 MNHEY, CDR2 SMNVEV (reference sequence). CDR3 loop: CASSLSPETSGLTNEQFF. The CDR3 DNA reads as TGTGCCAGCAGTTTAAGTCCCGAGACTAGCGGGTTAACCAATGAGCAGTTCTTC.

Comments on this clone: The sample holds other DNA sequences that translate to the same CDR3. The V and J genes are TRBV9 and TRBJ1-2; a weak D match, TRBD1 (5 bases). CDR3 length equals 16 residues. Trimming shortened V by 0 bases and J by 5 bases, and 17 bases separated the two germline ends. Germline assignment: CDR1 SGDLS and CDR2 YYNGEE. For the CDR3, the DNA is TGTGCCAGCAGCGTAGTCCCTCAAGGGGCGCATTATGGCTACACCTTC. This codes for CASSVVPQGAHYGYTF.

This sequence joins TRBV5-3 and TRBJ1-3, with a tentative D call TRBD1 (5 bases). TRBV5-3 is treated as an ORF (open reading frame) with a function not yet certain. The CDR3 spans 13 residues. The V end lost 10 bases, the J end lost 2 bases, and 13 bases lay between the germline ends. The CDR3 here is CAGLTEPGNTIYF. The CDR3 bases are TGTGCCGGATTGACAGAGCCTGGAAACACCATATATTTT.

The V and J genes are TRBV6-5 and TRBJ2-1; 7 positions match TRBD1. CDR3 length: 15 residues. V gave up 6 bases and J gave up 3 bases; unmatched junction bases: 8. CDR1 and CDR2 from the germline V gene are MNHEY and SVGAGI. The CDR3 reads CASRSTGTVYNEQFF. In DNA, the CDR3 is TGTGCCAGCAGGTCTACCGGGACAGTCTACAATGAGCAGTTCTTC.

The V and J genes are TRBV2 and TRBJ2-5; D is unclear. CDR1 and CDR2 from the germline V gene are SNHLY and FYNNEI. This CDR3 has 12 residues. Trimming pared 7 bases from V and 3 bases from J, leaving 9 bases between. The CDR3 DNA sequence: TGTGCCAGCATGCCCCTAGAAGAGACCCAGTACTTC. Its protein is CASMPLEETQYF.

This clone was recorded once. This same CDR3 is encoded by further DNA sequences in the sample. This chain links TRBV6-5 with TRBJ1-2, with TRBD1 as a possible D gene (5 bases). Germline-derived CDR1 and CDR2 are MNHEY and SVGAGI. The CDR3 is made up of 13 amino acids. Trimming shortened V by 6 bases and J by 1 base, and 9 bases separated the two germline ends. CDR3 sequence: CASRRDRNYGYTF. The CDR3 bases are TGTGCCAGCAGGCGGGACCGTAACTATGGCTACACCTTC.

CDR3 sequence reads: CASSEVTSSSTDTQYF. CDR3 coding DNA: TGCGCCAGCAGTGAGGTTACTAGCTCTAGCACAGATACGCAGTATTTT. The chain recombines TRBV10-1 with TRBJ2-3; tentatively, D is TRBD2 (6 bases). The length of the CDR3 is 16 residues. Germline CDR1 is WNHNN and CDR2 is SYGVQD (reference sequence). V dropped 2 bases and J dropped 0 bases, with 12 bases sitting between them.

V and J are TRBV6-5 and TRBJ1-1; a possible D gene is TRBD1 (6 bases). The germline CDR1 and CDR2 sequences are MNHEY and SVGAGI. The CDR3 length is 14 residues. Trimming removed 4 bases at V and 1 base at J, with 10 bases between. The CDR3 nucleotides are TGTGCCAGCAGTTTAAACAGGGAGAACACTGAAGCTTTCTTT. Its translation is CASSLNRENTEAFF.

The J gene is TRBJ2-3, the V gene TRBV7-2, with TRBD2 as a possible D gene (6 bases). The CDR3 is made up of 15 amino acids. Germline V gives CDR1 SGHTA, CDR2 FQGNSA. Between the trimmed V and J ends, which lost 5 bases and 2 bases, there was a span of 14 bases. CDR3 in amino acids: CASSPAGIPTDTQYF. CDR3 nucleotide sequence: TGTGCCAGCAGCCCGGCGGGGATCCCCACAGATACGCAGTATTTT.

The CDR3 sequence: CASSTGQGMGETQYF. CDR3 bases: TGCGCCAGCAGCACGGGACAGGGGATGGGAGAGACCCAGTACTTC. This chain links TRBV5-1 with TRBJ2-5; 10 positions match TRBD1. V gave up 4 bases and J gave up 4 bases; unmatched junction bases: 7. From germline, CDR1 is SGHRS and CDR2 YFSETQ. The CDR3 extends over 15 amino acids.

This rearrangement joins TRBV7-6 to TRBJ2-5; 7 bases are shared with TRBD1. Judging by the DNA end, TRBJ2-7 fits better; the J call may be wrong. The CDR3 extends over 15 amino acids. In germline, CDR1 is SGHVS, CDR2 FNYEAQ. Here the CDR3 reads CASSKEQGMTYEQYF. The CDR3 region has the DNA TGTGCCAGCAGCAAAGAACAGGGGATGACCTACGAGCAGTACTTC.

The chain employs TRBV15 and TRBJ2-5; possibly TRBD2 for D (6 bases). V was trimmed by 1 base and J by 3 bases, leaving 15 bases between them. The germline gives CDR1 LNHNV, CDR2 YYDKDF (reference sequence). The CDR3 runs to 16 residues. CDR3 in DNA: TGTGCCACCAGCAGAGGCACTACGGGCGGGAAAGAGACCCAGTACTTC. Amino acids: CATSRGTTGGKETQYF. The whole variable domain, filled in from reference TRBV15 and TRBJ2-5, reads DAMVIQNPRYQVTQFGKPVTLSCSQTLNHNVMYWYQQKSSQAPKLLFHYYDKDFNNEADTPDNFQSRRPNTSFCFLDIRSPGLGDTAMYLCATSRGTTGGKETQYFGPGTRLLVL.

This sequence joins TRBV9 and TRBJ2-7; a weak D match, TRBD1 (6 bases). The CDR3 sequence is 17 residues long. Trimming shortened V by 0 bases and J by 2 bases, and 18 bases separated the two germline ends. Germline V gene sequence: CDR1 SGDLS, CDR2 YYNGEE. CDR3 bases: TGTGCCAGCAGCGTAGGGCTACCGGGACACCCTGCCTACGAGCAGTACTTC. Protein sequence: CASSVGLPGHPAYEQYF.

Many counts were recorded for this clone. This chain links TRBV5-4 with TRBJ2-7; no clear D gene. This CDR3 has 14 amino acids. Germline assignment: CDR1 SGHNT and CDR2 YYREEE (reference sequence). V was clipped by 1 base and J by 5 bases, with 13 bases between them. CDR3 residues: CASSLPNSLNEQYF. DNA for the CDR3: TGTGCCAGCAGCTTGCCCAACAGCCTCAACGAGCAGTACTTC.

The chain carries TRBV18 and TRBJ2-2; the match to TRBD1 covers 10 bases. This CDR3 has 17 amino acids. V shed 0 bases and J 3 bases; nucleotides not matched to a gene: 4. The V gene's germline CDR1 is KGHSH and CDR2 LQKENI. Here the CDR3 reads CASSPPFGTGDTGELFF. For the CDR3, the DNA is TGTGCCAGCTCACCACCGTTCGGGACAGGGGACACCGGGGAGCTGTTTTTT.

The CDR3 DNA sequence: TGTGCCAGCAGCTTCCTTAGCGGGCGGGGAGAACACACCGGGGAGCTGTTTTTT. This gives the protein CASSFLSGRGEHTGELFF. The chain couples TRBV7-6 to TRBJ2-2; 7 bases agree with TRBD2. Germline V gives CDR1 SGHVS, CDR2 FNYEAQ. This CDR3 is 18 amino acids long. J gave up 3 bases and V 3 bases, and 13 bases lay outside the gene matches.

This clone was observed a single time. The chain is built from TRBV10-2 and TRBJ1-1, with TRBD1 matching 7 bases. The CDR3 has 19 amino acids. V shed 2 bases, J shed 0 bases, and the junction held 15 bases outside the gene matches. Germline CDR1 and CDR2: WSHSY and SAAADI. CDR3 bases: TGCGCCAGCAGTGAGGGGCCCCTGAGTAGGGGGCTAATGAACACTGAAGCTTTCTTT. Amino acid sequence: CASSEGPLSRGLMNTEAFF.

This chain joins TRBV29-1 and TRBJ2-3; D is perhaps TRBD2 (6 bases). CDR1 is SQVTM and CDR2 is ANQGSEA in the germline V gene. The CDR3 loop spans 18 amino acids. V dropped 0 bases and J dropped 3 bases, with 22 bases sitting between them. The chain's CDR3 is CSVEDAGPPGKKTDTQYF. CDR3 nucleotide sequence: TGCAGCGTTGAAGATGCGGGGCCTCCAGGGAAGAAGACAGATACGCAGTATTTT.